This paragraph reports one TCR beta chain. This specimen belongs to a study of control samples from healthy donors and cancer patients. Profiled with immunoSEQ multiplex PCR; TCRdb holds only in-frame clones, not every one. The repertoire consists of about 120,000 clones, with more than 80% occurring once and the leading ten covering about 1.1%. The ends lost 0 bases at V and 8 bases at J; junction bases unmatched: 7. CDR1 and CDR2 from the germline V gene are SGHRS and YFSETQ. This CDR3 contains 16 residues. Source material: PBMCs. This receptor was identified in a woman aged 45-59 years with colorectal cancer. The chain has TRBV5-1 and TRBJ2-1; 11 nucleotides match TRBD2. The CDR3 DNA reads TGCGCCAGCAGCTTGGATATAGCGGGGGGGCTCGATGAGCAGTTCTTC. Translation gives CASSLDIAGGLDEQFF.